The source of this T cell receptor (beta chain) is a study of T cells expressing NK-cell markers. Study overall: Sorted CD3+CD56-NKG2C+, CD3+CD56+NKG2C- and CD3+CD56+NKG2C+ T cells were the source of the TCR beta repertoires. Seven sequenced donors out of eight were HCMV-seropositive, one seronegative. Study findings and constraints: Dominant NKG2C+ clonotypes in roughly 6 donors made up about 1.0-7.5% of CD8+ T cells.

The germline V gene encodes CDR1 SGHNT and CDR2 YYREEE (reference sequence). The CDR3 totals 16 residues. Beta-chain TCR cDNA was generated via 5'RACE template switching with UMIs. TCRdb reworked the 5' RACE reads into one entry per CDR3 protein, no DNA. The listing records more than 400,000 distinct CDR3 sequences. With respect to this clonotype: Its antigen is not identified.

V is TRBV5-4 and J is TRBJ2-2; TCRdb selects TRBD2, and the lack of DNA leaves this call unchecked. The sample was blood T cells: a sorted CD56 or NKG2C T cell subset, CD4+ or CD8+ T cells, or bulk PBMC T cells (not recorded which). The sequence was obtained from a woman between 18 and 70 years old in good health. The CDR3 region is CASSLPASGAAGELFF.